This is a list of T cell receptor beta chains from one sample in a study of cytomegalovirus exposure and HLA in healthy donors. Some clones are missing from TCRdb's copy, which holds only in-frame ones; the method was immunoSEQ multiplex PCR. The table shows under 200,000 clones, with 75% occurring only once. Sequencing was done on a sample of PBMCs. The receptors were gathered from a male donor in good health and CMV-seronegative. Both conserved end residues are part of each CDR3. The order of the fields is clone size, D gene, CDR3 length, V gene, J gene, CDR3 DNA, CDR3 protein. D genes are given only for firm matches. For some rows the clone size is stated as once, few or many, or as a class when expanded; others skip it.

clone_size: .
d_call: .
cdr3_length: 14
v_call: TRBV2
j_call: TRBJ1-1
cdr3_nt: TGTGCCAGCAGTGCTGGTGGCACCAACACTGAAGCTTTCTTT
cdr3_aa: CASSAGGTNTEAFF

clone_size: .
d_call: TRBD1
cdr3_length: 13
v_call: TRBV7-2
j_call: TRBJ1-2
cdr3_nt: TGTGCCAGCAGCCAGGGGCAGGGGGGCGGCTACACCTTC
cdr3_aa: CASSQGQGGGYTF

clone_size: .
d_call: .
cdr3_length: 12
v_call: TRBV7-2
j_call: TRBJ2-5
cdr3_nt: TGTGCCAGCAGCTTAGCGCGGGAGACCCAGTACTTC
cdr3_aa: CASSLARETQYF

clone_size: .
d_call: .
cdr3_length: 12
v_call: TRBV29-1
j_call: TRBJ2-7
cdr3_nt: TGCAGCGGACAATTAGGCAGTTTGGAGCAGTACTTC
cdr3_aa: CSGQLGSLEQYF

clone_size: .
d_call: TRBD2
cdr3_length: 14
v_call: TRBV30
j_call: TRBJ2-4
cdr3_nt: TGTGCCTGGAGCCCGGGACTAGCGGGTAACATTCAGTACTTC
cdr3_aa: CAWSPGLAGNIQYF

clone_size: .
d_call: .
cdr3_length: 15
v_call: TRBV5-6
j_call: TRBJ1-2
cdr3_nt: TGTGCCAGCAGCTTGGAGGCAGGGGCCCCCTATGGCTACACCTTC
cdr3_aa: CASSLEAGAPYGYTF

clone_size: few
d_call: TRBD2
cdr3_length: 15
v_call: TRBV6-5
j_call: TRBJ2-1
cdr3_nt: TGTGCCAGCAGTTACGGAGCGGGAGGGGTTAATGAGCAGTTCTTC
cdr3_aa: CASSYGAGGVNEQFF

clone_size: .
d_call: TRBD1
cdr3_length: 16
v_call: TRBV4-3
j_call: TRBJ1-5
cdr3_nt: TGCGCCAGCAGCCAAGATCCGGGACAGATGAATCAGCCCCAGCATTTT
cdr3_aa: CASSQDPGQMNQPQHF

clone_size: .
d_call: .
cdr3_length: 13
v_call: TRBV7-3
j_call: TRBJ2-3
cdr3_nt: TGTGCCAGCAGCTTAATGTACTCAGATACGCAGTATTTT
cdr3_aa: CASSLMYSDTQYF

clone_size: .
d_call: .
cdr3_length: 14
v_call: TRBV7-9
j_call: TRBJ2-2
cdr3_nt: TGTGCCAGCAGCTTGCTAGCCAACACCGGGGAGCTGTTTTTT
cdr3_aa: CASSLLANTGELFF

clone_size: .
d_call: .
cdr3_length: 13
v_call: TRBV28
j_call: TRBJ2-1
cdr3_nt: TGTGCCAGCAGGAATACCGACGGGAATGAGCAGTTCTTC
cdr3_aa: CASRNTDGNEQFF

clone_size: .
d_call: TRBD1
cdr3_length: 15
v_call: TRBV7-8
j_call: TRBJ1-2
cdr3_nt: TGTGCCAGCAGCCCACGGACAGGGGGCGCCGGGGGCTACACCTTC
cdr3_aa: CASSPRTGGAGGYTF

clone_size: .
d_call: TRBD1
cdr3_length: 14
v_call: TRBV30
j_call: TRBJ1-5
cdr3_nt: TGTGCCTCTCCTCCGGGACAGGAAAATCAGCCCCAGCATTTT
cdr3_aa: CASPPGQENQPQHF

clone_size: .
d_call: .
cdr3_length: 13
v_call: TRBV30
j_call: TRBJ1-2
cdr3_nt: TGTGCCTGGAGTGAGCCGATGCACTATGGCTACACCTTC
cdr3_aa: CAWSEPMHYGYTF

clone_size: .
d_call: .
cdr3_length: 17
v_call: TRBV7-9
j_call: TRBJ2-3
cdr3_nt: TGTGCCAGCAGCTTAGGCGACAGGAGTGCTAGCACAGATACGCAGTATTTT
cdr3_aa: CASSLGDRSASTDTQYF

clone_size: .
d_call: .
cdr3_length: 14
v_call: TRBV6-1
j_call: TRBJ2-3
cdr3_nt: TGTGCCAGCAATAGTATGAGGCCCCCAGATACGCAGTATTTT
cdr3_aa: CASNSMRPPDTQYF

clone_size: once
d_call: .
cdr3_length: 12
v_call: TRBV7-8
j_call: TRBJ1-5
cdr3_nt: TGTGCCAGCAGCTTATTCGGTCAGCCCCAGCATTTT
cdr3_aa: CASSLFGQPQHF

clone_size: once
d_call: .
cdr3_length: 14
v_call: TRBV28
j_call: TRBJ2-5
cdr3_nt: TGTGCCAGCAGCCCTACAGGGTTCCAAGAGACCCAGTACTTC
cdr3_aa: CASSPTGFQETQYF

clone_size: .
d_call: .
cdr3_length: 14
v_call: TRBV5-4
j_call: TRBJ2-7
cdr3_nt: TGTGCCAGCAGCCTGAGCGGGTCCACCTACGAGCAGTACTTC
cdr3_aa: CASSLSGSTYEQYF

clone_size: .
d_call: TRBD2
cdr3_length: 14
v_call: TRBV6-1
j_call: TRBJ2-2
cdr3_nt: TGTGCCAGCAAGCGGGAGTTAGGCACCGGGGAGCTGTTTTTT
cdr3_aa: CASKRELGTGELFF

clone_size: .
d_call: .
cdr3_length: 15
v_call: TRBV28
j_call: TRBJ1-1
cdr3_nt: TGTGCCAGCAGCCCTCCCGCGGCCGTGAACACTGAAGCTTTCTTT
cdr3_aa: CASSPPAAVNTEAFF

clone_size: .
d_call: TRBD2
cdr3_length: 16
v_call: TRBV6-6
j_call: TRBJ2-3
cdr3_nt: TGTGCCAGCAGTCCGCAAGCGGGGCTTAGCACAGATACGCAGTATTTT
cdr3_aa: CASSPQAGLSTDTQYF

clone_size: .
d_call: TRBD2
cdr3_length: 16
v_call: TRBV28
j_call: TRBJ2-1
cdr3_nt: TGTGCCAGCAGTTTCCGACTAGCGGGATCCTACAATGAGCAGTTCTTC
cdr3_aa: CASSFRLAGSYNEQFF

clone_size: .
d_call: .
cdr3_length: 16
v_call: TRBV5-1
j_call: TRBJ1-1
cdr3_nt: TGCGCCAGCGTCTCACTTTCTGGGGTCCGAGGGACTGAAGCTTTCTTT
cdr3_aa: CASVSLSGVRGTEAFF

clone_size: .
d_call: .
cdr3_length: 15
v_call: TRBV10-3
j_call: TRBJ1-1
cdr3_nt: TGTGCCATCAGTGAGTCGAGGGGGAGGAACACTGAAGCTTTCTTT
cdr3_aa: CAISESRGRNTEAFF

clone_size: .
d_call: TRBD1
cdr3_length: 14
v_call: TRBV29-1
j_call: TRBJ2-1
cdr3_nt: TGCAGCGTTTTTACAGGGGGGACGGCCAATGAGCAGTTCTTC
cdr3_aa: CSVFTGGTANEQFF

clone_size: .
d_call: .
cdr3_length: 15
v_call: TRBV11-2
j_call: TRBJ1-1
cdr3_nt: TGTGCCAGCAGCCCGAGGGACCCGGGAGACACTGAAGCTTTCTTT
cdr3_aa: CASSPRDPGDTEAFF

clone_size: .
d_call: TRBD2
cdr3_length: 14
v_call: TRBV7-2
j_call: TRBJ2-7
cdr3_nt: TGTGCCAGCAGCACCGGGACTAGCGGGAGTAAGCAGTACTTC
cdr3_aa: CASSTGTSGSKQYF

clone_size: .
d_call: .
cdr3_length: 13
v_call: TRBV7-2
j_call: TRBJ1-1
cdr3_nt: TGTGCCAGCAGCCCCCCCCACCGAGCTGAAGCTTTCTTT
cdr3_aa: CASSPPHRAEAFF

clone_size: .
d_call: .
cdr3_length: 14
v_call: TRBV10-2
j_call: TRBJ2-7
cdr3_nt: TGCGCCAGCAGTGAGTCGAGTAGAGGCTACGAGCAGTACTTC
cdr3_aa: CASSESSRGYEQYF

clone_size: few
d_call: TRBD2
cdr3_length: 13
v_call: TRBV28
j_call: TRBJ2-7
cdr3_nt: TGTGCCAGCAGCCGGACTAGCTCCTACGAGCAGTACTTC
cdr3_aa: CASSRTSSYEQYF